Sequencing of this T cell receptor beta chain was carried out in a study of beta chain features in type 1 diabetes. Investigators reverse transcribed all isolated RNA, so they sequenced expressed TCRB transcripts. The protocol was immunoSEQ multiplex PCR, while the TCRdb copy is restricted to in-frame clones and leaves out a portion. This table has roughly 400,000 clones, over 11% appearing once. The V gene's germline CDR1 is SGHVS and CDR2 FQNEAQ. With V trimmed by 3 bases and J by 2 bases, 4 bases remained unmatched. The CDR3 is 17 amino acids. Details on this clone: The target antigen is unknown.

Overall study findings and caveats: Healthy donors had naive, central memory and Treg TCRB repertoires that appeared less similar than those seen among patients. Patients with type 1 diabetes showed fewer VDJ junction insertions and more deletions.

The sequencing sample was made of naive CD4+ T cells from blood. V usage is TRBV7-8 and J usage is TRBJ2-1; 13 bases match TRBD2. The sequence came from a man aged 25-45 years in good health. The CDR3, as DNA: TGTGCCAGCAGCTTTGCTACTAGCGGGAGGGCCTACAATGAGCAGTTCTTC. Amino acids: CASSFATSGRAYNEQFF.